A selection of T cell receptor beta chains follows, all from one sample in a study of T cells after yellow fever vaccination. Each CDR3 protein is one row after TCRdb ran MiXCR on the 5' RACE reads. The sample has around 260,000 distinct CDR3 sequences, around 5.2% seen once. Here the sequenced sample was CD4+ T cells sorted from PBMCs, taken on the day of the yellow fever booster vaccination. The origin of the receptors is a man between 18 and 35 years old who received the YFV17D yellow fever vaccine. Each CDR3 is given with its conserved first and last residue. The D gene is left open where the match is weak. Size tells how often a clone was seen (once, few, many) or the class of an expanded clone, and some rows leave it out.

J gene: TRBJ2-5; D gene: .; V gene: TRBV5-1; clone size: .; CDR3 protein: CASSFGSGQETQYF; CDR3 DNA: TGCGCCAGCAGCTTCGGTAGCGGACAAGAGACCCAGTACTTC
J gene: TRBJ2-7; D gene: .; V gene: TRBV4-3; clone size: few; CDR3 protein: CASSQGWAGSPYEQYF; CDR3 DNA: TGCGCCAGCAGCCAAGGGTGGGCGGGGTCTCCCTACGAGCAGTACTTC
J gene: TRBJ1-1; D gene: TRBD1; V gene: TRBV7-9; clone size: few; CDR3 protein: CASSLAVPGQGWKATAFF; CDR3 DNA: TGTGCCAGCAGCTTAGCAGTCCCGGGACAGGGTTGGAAAGCCACAGCTTTCTTT
J gene: TRBJ1-2; D gene: TRBD1; V gene: TRBV4-3; clone size: .; CDR3 protein: CASSQNRGAYGYTF; CDR3 DNA: TGCGCCAGCAGCCAGAACAGGGGAGCCTATGGCTACACCTTC
J gene: TRBJ2-6; D gene: TRBD1; V gene: TRBV6-2/TRBV6-3; clone size: few; CDR3 protein: CASRPDRGRSGANVLTF; CDR3 DNA: TGTGCCAGCAGGCCGGACAGGGGAAGGTCTGGGGCCAACGTCCTGACTTTC
J gene: TRBJ1-2; D gene: .; V gene: TRBV6-1; clone size: .; CDR3 protein: CASSEPYSLVHLYGYTF; CDR3 DNA: TGTGCCAGCAGTGAGCCCTACAGTTTAGTCCACCTCTATGGCTACACCTTC
J gene: TRBJ2-1; D gene: .; V gene: TRBV19; clone size: .; CDR3 protein: CASSIDLAGSYNEQFF; CDR3 DNA: TGTGCCAGTAGTATAGACCTAGCTGGCTCCTACAATGAGCAGTTCTTC
J gene: TRBJ2-5; D gene: .; V gene: TRBV7-2; clone size: many; CDR3 protein: CASSLAWETQYF; CDR3 DNA: TGTGCCAGCAGCTTAGCCTGGGAGACCCAGTACTTC
J gene: TRBJ1-6; D gene: .; V gene: TRBV12-3/TRBV12-4; clone size: many; CDR3 protein: CASSRGISPLHF; CDR3 DNA: TGTGCCAGCAGTCGGGGGATTTCACCCCTCCACTTT
J gene: TRBJ2-1; D gene: .; V gene: TRBV6-2/TRBV6-3; clone size: few; CDR3 protein: CATRIYNEQFF; CDR3 DNA: TGTGCCACCCGGATCTACAATGAGCAGTTCTTC
J gene: TRBJ2-5; D gene: TRBD2; V gene: TRBV20-1; clone size: few; CDR3 protein: CSAGTSGSQETQYF; CDR3 DNA: TGCAGTGCTGGGACTAGCGGGTCACAAGAGACCCAGTACTTC
J gene: TRBJ1-2; D gene: TRBD1; V gene: TRBV7-2; clone size: .; CDR3 protein: CASSLEGGRGLRGYTF; CDR3 DNA: TGTGCCAGCAGCTTAGAAGGGGGCCGGGGGCTACGTGGCTACACCTTC
J gene: TRBJ2-4; D gene: .; V gene: TRBV12-3/TRBV12-4; clone size: few; CDR3 protein: CAIPDFTVEGAKNIQYF; CDR3 DNA: TGTGCCATCCCAGACTTTACGGTGGAGGGAGCCAAAAACATTCAGTACTTC
J gene: TRBJ2-3; D gene: TRBD1; V gene: TRBV9; clone size: .; CDR3 protein: CASSVGLGDTGGTTDTQYF; CDR3 DNA: TGTGCCAGCAGCGTCGGGTTGGGGGATACAGGGGGGACCACAGATACGCAGTATTTT
J gene: TRBJ2-5; D gene: TRBD1; V gene: TRBV11-2; clone size: .; CDR3 protein: CASSFERGRGHRETQYF; CDR3 DNA: TGTGCCAGCAGCTTCGAAAGGGGCAGGGGGCATCGGGAGACCCAGTACTTC
J gene: TRBJ1-5; D gene: .; V gene: TRBV20-1; clone size: .; CDR3 protein: CSARDSYSNQPQHF; CDR3 DNA: TGCAGTGCTAGGGACAGCTATAGCAATCAGCCCCAGCATTTT
J gene: TRBJ1-5; D gene: .; V gene: TRBV11-2; clone size: few; CDR3 protein: CASSLEAGVYQPQHF; CDR3 DNA: TGTGCCAGCAGCTTAGAGGCAGGGGTCTATCAGCCCCAGCATTTT
J gene: TRBJ2-5; D gene: .; V gene: TRBV5-1; clone size: .; CDR3 protein: CASSPETGLAQYF; CDR3 DNA: TGCGCCAGCAGTCCCGAGACAGGTCTAGCCCAGTACTTC
J gene: TRBJ2-2; D gene: TRBD2; V gene: TRBV9; clone size: .; CDR3 protein: CASSTRTSGTGELFF; CDR3 DNA: TGTGCCAGCAGCACCCGGACTAGCGGCACCGGGGAGCTGTTTTTT
J gene: TRBJ2-1; D gene: TRBD1; V gene: TRBV5-4; clone size: .; CDR3 protein: CASSLPGQGNNEQFF; CDR3 DNA: TGTGCCAGCAGCTTGCCGGGACAGGGTAACAATGAGCAGTTCTTC
J gene: TRBJ1-6; D gene: TRBD1; V gene: TRBV7-2; clone size: many; CDR3 protein: CASSSNGQGRNSPLHF; CDR3 DNA: TGTGCCAGCAGCTCCAACGGACAGGGGCGTAATTCACCCCTCCACTTT
J gene: TRBJ2-2; D gene: TRBD2; V gene: TRBV20-1; clone size: .; CDR3 protein: CSASPPRGGHLSGELFF; CDR3 DNA: TGCAGTGCTAGTCCCCCCCGCGGGGGGCATCTGAGCGGGGAGCTGTTTTTT